The clone carrying this TCR beta chain was counted only a few times. Its antigen is not identified. Per the germline V gene, CDR1 is SGHVS and CDR2 is FQNEAQ. V was trimmed by 7 bases and J by 10 bases, leaving 15 bases between them. The CDR3 is 12 amino acids. The time point here: patch test 1, 2 weeks after DPC sensitization. The treatment here: therapeutic diphenylcyclopropenone sensitization with weekly scalp DPC. The total RNA was obtained from whole blood that was not fractionated. This sample stems from a study of human T cells and chemical hapten exposure. TCRdb passed the RACE reads through MiXCR, listing each CDR3 protein once. This sample has some 52,000 distinct CDR3 sequences, with 9.5% to 12% found just once. Findings and caveats of the study: Versus controls, expanded TCRs had significantly more large CDR3 similarity clusters.

The gene calls are TRBV7-8 and TRBJ2-3; possibly TRBD1 for D (5 bases). The receptor was isolated from a woman between 40 and 55 years old with alopecia areata. Some clones in this sample may be carry-over from other donors' samples. This specimen was whole blood, taken in connection with sensitization to the hapten diphenylcyclopropenone (DPC). The CDR3 DNA reads TGTGCCAGCACCCCCCGTGGGGCCGCGCAGTATTTT. It is translated as CASTPRGAAQYF. Drawing the rest from reference TRBV7-8 and TRBJ2-3, the complete variable domain is GAGVSQSPRYKVAKRGQDVALRCDPISGHVSLFWYQQALGQGPEFLTYFQNEAQLDKSGLPSDRFFAERPEGSVSTLKIQRTQQEDSAVYLCASTPRGAAQYFGPGTRLTVL.